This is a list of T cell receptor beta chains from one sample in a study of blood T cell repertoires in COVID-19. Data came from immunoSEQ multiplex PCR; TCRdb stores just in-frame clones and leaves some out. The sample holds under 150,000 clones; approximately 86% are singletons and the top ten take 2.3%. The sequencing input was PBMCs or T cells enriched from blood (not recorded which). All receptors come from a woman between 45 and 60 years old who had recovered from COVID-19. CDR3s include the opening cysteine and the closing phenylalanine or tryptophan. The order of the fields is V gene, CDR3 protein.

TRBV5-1,CASSLARGGYEQYF
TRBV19,CASSTYPPTASSYEQYF
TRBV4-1,CASSQVDRGTYNEQFF
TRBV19,CASSPTGTGDTEAFF
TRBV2,CASSEQGMYEQYF
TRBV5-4,CASSWTGTSGGNTQYF
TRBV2,CATGQEMSYEQYF
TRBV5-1,CASSFFGGWDRGQPYEQYF
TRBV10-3,CAISAAGYAQYF
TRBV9,CASSVGRYGYTF
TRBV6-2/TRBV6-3,CASSYWGPGRLAGGLSDEQFF
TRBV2,CASSEPAGASNTGELFF
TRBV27,CASSTLAGGLTDTQYF
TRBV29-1,CSVEDLAGLAVSSYNEQFF
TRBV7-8,CASSAMTGSANTGELFF
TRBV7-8,CASRGSQAEAEQFF
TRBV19,CASTGTGGAHTEAFF